This T cell receptor (beta chain) was profiled in a study of response to subunit inactivated influenza vaccine. Study results and caveats: The authors proposed limited new T cell recruitment per seasonal influenza vaccination.

Ten or more counts support this clonotype. Its antigen is not known. TCRdb used MiXCR to reprocess the RT-PCR reads, holding one entry per CDR3 protein. The table records around 580,000 distinct CDR3 sequences, roughly 12% of them present only once. The TCR comes from a man in his fifties who received an inactivated influenza vaccine. The starting material was PBMCs from blood, obtained on the day of vaccination.

CDR3 in DNA: TGTGCCAACTCAGGGGGCCTAGCGGGCAAGGACTCCTACAATGAGCAGTTCTTC. Its protein product is CANSGGLAGKDSYNEQFF. This chain joins TRBV2 and TRBJ2-1; D is tentatively TRBD1 or TRBD2 (8 bases each). Trimming cost V 10 bases and J 0 bases, with 25 bases left between them. CDR1 and CDR2 from the germline V gene are SNHLY and FYNNEI. The CDR3 loop spans 18 amino acids.